This TCR beta chain was sequenced during a study of CD8+CD57+ T cells in acquired aplastic anemia. Study-level findings and limits: With respect to CD8+ Simpson's diversity, patients and controls did not differ significantly.

The authors sequenced patients whose flow cytometry had shown CD8+CD57+ cell expansion. Per the germline V gene, CDR1 is KGHDR and CDR2 is SFDVKD. The CDR3 contains 13 residues. V was pared by 7 bases and J by 7 bases, with 7 bases of the junction left unmatched. Comment on this clonotype: Its antigen is undetermined.

Profiling that covered TCR beta VDJ and CDR3 relied on genomic DNA as its template. TCRdb re-called the reads with MiXCR, one entry per CDR3 protein. The sample lists some 170,000 distinct CDR3 sequences; roughly 43% were seen once. The genes are TRBV24-1 and TRBJ1-2; 8 nucleotides agree with TRBD1. The sequenced sample consisted of sorted CD4+, CD8+, or CD8+CD57+ T cells (not recorded which) from PBMCs. The receptor's source is a human donor with aplastic anemia. The CDR3 sequence: CATSEGQGTGYTF. The CDR3 DNA reads as TGTGCCACCAGCGAAGGACAGGGAACTGGCTACACCTTC.